Listed below are T cell receptor beta chains from one sample, sequenced in a study of T-cell memory formation after mild COVID-19. TCRdb itself ran the 5' RACE reads through MiXCR, one entry per CDR3 protein. The sample consists of fewer than 300,000 distinct CDR3 sequences, around 17% of them appearing once. Input material: PBMCs or a T cell subset sorted from them (not recorded which). The receptors come from a man aged 18 to 29 who had mild COVID-19 (a few samples of this study predate the infection). Cell type and time point are not known. Each CDR3 is given with its conserved first and last residue. D genes are given only for firm matches. Size is omitted from some rows. Given values are once, few, many or a class for expanded clones.

clone size: NA; D gene: NA; J gene: TRBJ2-3; CDR3 length: 14; V gene: TRBV6-5; CDR3 protein: CASRTSQVTDTQYF
clone size: NA; D gene: NA; J gene: TRBJ1-1; CDR3 length: 13; V gene: TRBV7-2; CDR3 protein: CASSSSGLTEAFF
clone size: few; D gene: NA; J gene: TRBJ2-2; CDR3 length: 16; V gene: TRBV15; CDR3 protein: CATSRDLDPNTGELFF
clone size: NA; D gene: NA; J gene: TRBJ2-2; CDR3 length: 14; V gene: TRBV7-2; CDR3 protein: CASSHRGAAGELFF
clone size: few; D gene: NA; J gene: TRBJ2-5; CDR3 length: 14; V gene: TRBV20-1; CDR3 protein: CSARVRGFRETQYF
clone size: NA; D gene: TRBD1; J gene: TRBJ2-5; CDR3 length: 16; V gene: TRBV24-1; CDR3 protein: CATRAHRDRGQETQYF
clone size: NA; D gene: TRBD1; J gene: TRBJ1-1; CDR3 length: 15; V gene: TRBV7-9; CDR3 protein: CASSADRGRPVEAFF
clone size: many; D gene: TRBD1; J gene: TRBJ2-1; CDR3 length: 14; V gene: TRBV5-1; CDR3 protein: CASTYRGPLNEQFF
clone size: NA; D gene: NA; J gene: TRBJ1-3; CDR3 length: 15; V gene: TRBV6-1; CDR3 protein: CASSSDGSSGNTIYF
clone size: few; D gene: NA; J gene: TRBJ2-1; CDR3 length: 13; V gene: TRBV4-2; CDR3 protein: CASPKGEGNEQFF
clone size: NA; D gene: NA; J gene: TRBJ1-4; CDR3 length: 16; V gene: TRBV6-7; CDR3 protein: CASSYPRGRSGGKLFF
clone size: NA; D gene: NA; J gene: TRBJ2-3; CDR3 length: 15; V gene: TRBV7-6; CDR3 protein: CASSLGGVWADTQYF
clone size: NA; D gene: NA; J gene: TRBJ1-1; CDR3 length: 12; V gene: TRBV12-3/TRBV12-4; CDR3 protein: CASSLEVSEAFF
clone size: many; D gene: TRBD2; J gene: TRBJ2-1; CDR3 length: 15; V gene: TRBV5-6; CDR3 protein: CASSLAGLASDEQFF
clone size: NA; D gene: NA; J gene: TRBJ2-7; CDR3 length: 13; V gene: TRBV11-2; CDR3 protein: CASMGGENYEQYF
clone size: NA; D gene: NA; J gene: TRBJ2-6; CDR3 length: 18; V gene: TRBV3-1; CDR3 protein: CASSQDHGGMAGANVLTF
clone size: NA; D gene: TRBD1; J gene: TRBJ2-5; CDR3 length: 13; V gene: TRBV5-6; CDR3 protein: CASSFYHRGAQYF
clone size: few; D gene: NA; J gene: TRBJ2-1; CDR3 length: 19; V gene: TRBV7-6; CDR3 protein: CASSLAPWAGLGLNNEQFF
clone size: few; D gene: NA; J gene: TRBJ1-5; CDR3 length: 15; V gene: TRBV12-3/TRBV12-4; CDR3 protein: CASSSVGGRIQPQHF
clone size: few; D gene: NA; J gene: TRBJ2-1; CDR3 length: 15; V gene: TRBV19; CDR3 protein: CASSPSSGIRNEQFF
clone size: NA; D gene: TRBD1; J gene: TRBJ2-7; CDR3 length: 15; V gene: TRBV30; CDR3 protein: CAWSVQGALAYEQYF
clone size: NA; D gene: TRBD2; J gene: TRBJ2-3; CDR3 length: 13; V gene: TRBV20-1; CDR3 protein: CSATGGGADTQYF
clone size: many; D gene: TRBD1; J gene: TRBJ2-2; CDR3 length: 15; V gene: TRBV4-3; CDR3 protein: CASSHQDRYTGELFF
clone size: NA; D gene: NA; J gene: TRBJ2-2; CDR3 length: 15; V gene: TRBV5-1; CDR3 protein: CASSRGLSRGGELFF
clone size: NA; D gene: NA; J gene: TRBJ2-3; CDR3 length: 14; V gene: TRBV7-2; CDR3 protein: CASSLSVPPDTQYF
clone size: NA; D gene: NA; J gene: TRBJ2-5; CDR3 length: 12; V gene: TRBV5-1; CDR3 protein: CASSELQETQYF
clone size: NA; D gene: TRBD2; J gene: TRBJ2-1; CDR3 length: 16; V gene: TRBV7-2; CDR3 protein: CASSLARTGGRDEQFF
clone size: NA; D gene: NA; J gene: TRBJ2-6; CDR3 length: 13; V gene: TRBV6-1; CDR3 protein: CASMIPGANVLTF
clone size: NA; D gene: NA; J gene: TRBJ1-2; CDR3 length: 14; V gene: TRBV7-2; CDR3 protein: CASSPGTSGGGYTF
clone size: few; D gene: NA; J gene: TRBJ2-1; CDR3 length: 12; V gene: TRBV12-3/TRBV12-4; CDR3 protein: CASRPTGGEQFF
clone size: NA; D gene: NA; J gene: TRBJ1-6; CDR3 length: 15; V gene: TRBV20-1; CDR3 protein: CSVNSVGPSLSPLHF
clone size: few; D gene: NA; J gene: TRBJ1-5; CDR3 length: 16; V gene: TRBV6-2/TRBV6-3; CDR3 protein: CASSYYAAISNQPQHF
clone size: many; D gene: NA; J gene: TRBJ2-4; CDR3 length: 16; V gene: TRBV4-3; CDR3 protein: CASSQGGAEAKNIQYF
clone size: NA; D gene: NA; J gene: TRBJ1-5; CDR3 length: 13; V gene: TRBV2; CDR3 protein: CASRRLSNQPQHF
clone size: NA; D gene: TRBD2; J gene: TRBJ2-3; CDR3 length: 16; V gene: TRBV7-2; CDR3 protein: CASSWTSGGASYTQYF
clone size: NA; D gene: NA; J gene: TRBJ2-1; CDR3 length: 16; V gene: TRBV20-1; CDR3 protein: CSARGGGRRSTDEQFF
clone size: many; D gene: NA; J gene: TRBJ2-3; CDR3 length: 13; V gene: TRBV29-1; CDR3 protein: CSVVGASTDTQYF
clone size: NA; D gene: NA; J gene: TRBJ2-5; CDR3 length: 13; V gene: TRBV28; CDR3 protein: CASSLSGPKTQYF
clone size: NA; D gene: NA; J gene: TRBJ2-1; CDR3 length: 16; V gene: TRBV7-2; CDR3 protein: CASSLGQFSSYNEQFF
clone size: NA; D gene: NA; J gene: TRBJ1-5; CDR3 length: 14; V gene: TRBV7-2; CDR3 protein: CASSLFEGNQPQHF
clone size: few; D gene: NA; J gene: TRBJ1-6; CDR3 length: 15; V gene: TRBV27; CDR3 protein: CASSLFRDYNSPLHF
clone size: NA; D gene: NA; J gene: TRBJ2-3; CDR3 length: 14; V gene: TRBV3-1; CDR3 protein: CASSPRIATDTQYF
clone size: few; D gene: NA; J gene: TRBJ1-2; CDR3 length: 14; V gene: TRBV4-1; CDR3 protein: CASSQEVPIYGYTF
clone size: few; D gene: TRBD2; J gene: TRBJ2-5; CDR3 length: 15; V gene: TRBV4-2; CDR3 protein: CASSQGLAAQETQYF
clone size: NA; D gene: TRBD1; J gene: TRBJ2-1; CDR3 length: 15; V gene: TRBV6-2/TRBV6-3; CDR3 protein: CASSYGTGAYNEQFF
clone size: few; D gene: NA; J gene: TRBJ2-3; CDR3 length: 17; V gene: TRBV6-5; CDR3 protein: CASSYGQTGTSTDTQYF
clone size: NA; D gene: NA; J gene: TRBJ1-6; CDR3 length: 12; V gene: TRBV27; CDR3 protein: CASRRGDSPLHF
clone size: NA; D gene: TRBD2; J gene: TRBJ2-3; CDR3 length: 14; V gene: TRBV29-1; CDR3 protein: CSVAAGDGADTQYF
clone size: NA; D gene: NA; J gene: TRBJ1-2; CDR3 length: 13; V gene: TRBV30; CDR3 protein: CAWRRPNNYGYTF
clone size: NA; D gene: NA; J gene: TRBJ2-5; CDR3 length: 15; V gene: TRBV5-1; CDR3 protein: CASSAPEDGQETQYF
clone size: few; D gene: TRBD1; J gene: TRBJ2-7; CDR3 length: 15; V gene: TRBV5-1; CDR3 protein: CASSVTGAQSYEQYF
clone size: NA; D gene: TRBD1; J gene: TRBJ1-6; CDR3 length: 13; V gene: TRBV7-2; CDR3 protein: CASSPPGQGTLHF
clone size: NA; D gene: NA; J gene: TRBJ2-3; CDR3 length: 16; V gene: TRBV9; CDR3 protein: CASSVGSGSEADTQYF
clone size: few; D gene: NA; J gene: TRBJ1-2; CDR3 length: 13; V gene: TRBV6-1; CDR3 protein: CATLIDTDYGYTF
clone size: once; D gene: NA; J gene: TRBJ1-3; CDR3 length: 15; V gene: TRBV6-6; CDR3 protein: CASSYGSYSGNTIYF
clone size: NA; D gene: NA; J gene: TRBJ1-1; CDR3 length: 13; V gene: TRBV3-1; CDR3 protein: CASSHWENTEAFF
clone size: NA; D gene: NA; J gene: TRBJ1-1; CDR3 length: 14; V gene: TRBV7-8; CDR3 protein: CASSLDRGSTEAFF
clone size: NA; D gene: NA; J gene: TRBJ1-1; CDR3 length: 13; V gene: TRBV5-1; CDR3 protein: CASSPEASQAAFF
clone size: NA; D gene: TRBD2; J gene: TRBJ2-3; CDR3 length: 14; V gene: TRBV12-3/TRBV12-4; CDR3 protein: CASSPGLAADTQYF